This entry is about one T cell receptor (beta chain). Its antigen is unidentified. The sample comes from a study of response to subunit inactivated influenza vaccine. Study-wide results and caveats: The authors suggested that few new T cells are recruited per seasonal influenza vaccination.

The V and J ends lost 4 bases and 4 bases respectively, with 16 bases between them. The CDR3 totals 15 residues. From germline, CDR1 is MGHRA and CDR2 YSYEKL. TCRdb re-called the RT-PCR reads through MiXCR, storing one row per CDR3 protein. The sample records fewer than 750,000 distinct CDR3 sequences, around 13% being singletons. The TCR originated in a man aged 45 to 65 who received an inactivated influenza vaccine. V gene TRBV4-1 combines with J gene TRBJ1-2, with a possible D match to TRBD1 (6 bases). The sample in question was PBMCs from blood, obtained 12 days after vaccination. DNA of the CDR3: TGCGCCAGCAGCCCCCCGGCAGGGGAGGGCTATGGCTACACCTTC. It encodes CASSPPAGEGYGYTF.